This TCR beta chain was captured in a study of control samples from healthy donors and cancer patients. The CDR3 sequence is 11 residues long. Trimming stripped 5 bases from V and 5 bases from J, with 7 bases between. CDR1 and CDR2 (germline): LGHDT, YNNKEL (reference sequence). Clones were read by immunoSEQ multiplex PCR, and TCRdb kept only the in-frame ones, dropping some. The sample has about 130,000 clones; just under 95% are singletons. This clone appeared a single time. This chain connects TRBV3-1 (or the pseudogene TRBV3-2) to TRBJ2-7; no reliable D call. Sequencing used PBMCs. The TCR was taken from a man aged 60-69 years with colorectal cancer. The chain's CDR3 is CASSSPHEQYF. The DNA of the CDR3 is TGTGCCAGCAGCAGCCCCCACGAGCAGTACTTC.